This record looks at one T cell receptor beta chain sequence and its context. Its matching antigen is unknown. CD45RA+ naive and CD45RA-negative memory subsets were separated from CD4+ cells. The CDR3 extends over 14 amino acids. Trimming pared 4 bases from V and 0 bases from J, leaving 10 bases between. Germline loops: CDR1 MNHEY, CDR2 SMNVEV (reference sequence). This entry comes from a study of shared clonotypes between healthy human individuals. General study points: Few donors limited the genetic and exposure-history diversity represented. Shared clonotypes: about 4.6% naive CD4, around 3.7% naive CD8, less than 2.5% memory CD4, around 0.4% memory CD8.

Sequencing was performed with immunoSEQ multiplex PCR; in TCRdb, only in-frame clones are kept and a portion is missing. The sample consists of over a million clones, 96% of them appearing once. This receptor was taken from a young man in good health. The chain links TRBV27 to TRBJ2-7; D is ambiguous. The sample taken for sequencing was naive CD4+ T cells sorted from blood. This sample's subset: CD45RA+ positively selected. CDR3 amino acids: CASSWDPYSYEQYF. The CDR3 coding sequence is TGTGCCAGCAGTTGGGATCCATACTCCTACGAGCAGTACTTC.